Below, one T cell receptor beta chain is given with its context. Its antigen is unknown. The germline V gene encodes CDR1 SGHAT and CDR2 FQNNGV. The germline V and J ends were trimmed by 1 base and 4 bases, with 13 bases remaining between them. The length of the CDR3 is 15 residues. This sample is drawn from a study of cytomegalovirus exposure and HLA in healthy donors. Overall study findings and caveats: Roughly even sequencing depth across donors was the assumption behind the presence/absence analyses. Sequencing likely generated an artifact that appeared as a cluster of highly shared sequence variants.

Use of 60 Vbeta and 13 Jbeta primers characterized the PCR. Per the study methods: There were around 80 million unique TCR beta chains by a later count, and around 10 million of them were shared. The assay was immunoSEQ multiplex PCR, and TCRdb's table has in-frame clones only and misses some. D and trimming come from the DNA, and the V and J calls and clone size come from that table. The sample shows under 250,000 clones, almost 80% of them seen only once. Sequencing used PBMCs. This sequence originates from a male donor in good health and CMV-seronegative. The chain joins TRBV11-2 to TRBJ1-2; D is unclear. CDR3: CASSLGEYKRYGYTF. CDR3 DNA: TGTGCCAGCAGCTTAGGCGAGTACAAGCGCTATGGCTACACCTTC.